The next 14 T cell receptor beta chains were all read from a single sample in a study of somatic mutations in cytotoxic T cells in rheumatoid arthritis (TCRdb year 2017). Library method: the immunoSEQ multiplex PCR assay. The table comes from immuneACCESS by way of TCRdb, which keeps in-frame sequences with V and J called. Part of the clones is missing from these tables; in studies checked, under half for an unresolved V gene and the rest for unknown reasons. This sample lists 13,000 to 15,000 clones; about four fifths were detected once. The ten top clones hold around 30% of the sample. Sequenced sample: CD8+ T cells sorted from blood. All receptors come from an adult with rheumatoid arthritis.

J is TRBJ2-5 and V is TRBV4-1; 8 bases align to TRBD2. V trimming: 3 bases; J trimming: 6 bases; junction bases outside the gene matches: 12. CDR1 and CDR2 from the germline V gene are MGHRA and YSYEKL. This CDR3 is built from 16 residues. Here the CDR3 DNA reads TGCGCCAGCAGCCAGGCCCATCCGACTAGCGTGCAGACCCAGTACTTC. Translation gives CASSQAHPTSVQTQYF.

The chain combines TRBV19 with TRBJ1-2; D is undetermined. CDR1 is LNHDA, CDR2 SQIVND, per germline (reference sequence). Trimming stripped 4 bases from V and 3 bases from J, with 15 bases between. CDR3 length equals 15 residues. Written as DNA, the CDR3 is TGTGCCAGTAGTACGGGAACTTTTGGGCACTATGGCTACACCTTC. It specifies CASSTGTFGHYGYTF.

Only a few counts were recorded for this clone. The chain joins TRBV2 to TRBJ1-6; D possibly corresponds to TRBD1 (5 bases). The CDR3 extends over 16 amino acids. V gave up 6 bases and J gave up 1 base, with 13 bases separating them. CDR1 and CDR2 from the germline V gene are SNHLY and FYNNEI. The CDR3 sequence is CASSSDKRSYNSPLHF. CDR3 DNA: TGTGCCAGCAGCTCGGACAAAAGGTCCTATAATTCACCCCTCCACTTT.

This chain connects TRBV27 to TRBJ2-7, with 7 bases fitting TRBD2. J lost 6 bases, V lost 3 bases, and 8 bases had no gene match. The CDR3 consists of 14 residues. In germline, CDR1 is MNHEY, CDR2 SMNVEV (reference sequence). The CDR3 DNA follows: TGTGCCAGCAGTTTCCAGGGAGGGCCACCCGAGCAGTACTTC. Encoded protein: CASSFQGGPPEQYF.

The rearrangement joins TRBV19 to TRBJ2-1, with TRBD2 identical over 9 bases. The trim removed 0 bases at V and 0 bases at J, leaving 0 bases unmatched. The CDR3 covers 16 residues. Germline-derived CDR1 and CDR2 are LNHDA and SQIVND (reference sequence). The CDR3 nucleotides read TGTGCCAGTAGTATAGATAGCGGGAGCTCCTACAATGAGCAGTTCTTC. Translating gives CASSIDSGSSYNEQFF. The full variable domain, with the rest looked up from reference TRBV19 and TRBJ2-1, is DGGITQSPKYLFRKEGQNVTLSCEQNLNHDAMYWYRQDPGQGLRLIYYSQIVNDFQKGDIAEGYSVSREKKESFPLTVTSAQKNPTAFYLCASSIDSGSSYNEQFFGPGTRLTVL.

In this sample, this clone turned up once. The V call is TRBV5-6, the J call TRBJ2-7; unclear D gene. Germline values: CDR1 SGHDT, CDR2 YYEEEE. V shed 4 bases and J shed 3 bases, with 20 bases lying between them. This CDR3 has 16 amino acids. The CDR3 DNA reads TGTGCCAGCAGCCTCTCGGAAGGGATAAAGTACTACGAGCAGTACTTC. Amino acid sequence: CASSLSEGIKYYEQYF.

The chain combines TRBV7-9 with TRBJ2-5, with D perhaps matching TRBD2 (5 bases). CDR1 and CDR2 (germline): SEHNR, FQNEAQ (reference sequence). CDR3 length: 13 amino acids. V was trimmed by 6 bases and J by 1 base, leaving 9 bases between them. DNA of the CDR3: TGTGCCAGCAGAGGACTTGCCCAAGAGACCCAGTACTTC. Amino acids: CASRGLAQETQYF.

The chain is built from TRBV7-3 and TRBJ2-3; 10 nucleotides align to TRBD2. V shed 5 bases, J shed 0 bases, and the junction held 5 bases outside the gene matches. Germline-derived CDR1 and CDR2 are SGHTA and FQGTGA. This CDR3 has 16 residues. The DNA for the CDR3 is TGTGCCAGCAGCCCCTCACTAGCGGGGAGCACAGATACGCAGTATTTT. Translating it yields CASSPSLAGSTDTQYF.

The rearrangement uses TRBV7-9 and TRBJ2-6; D gene ambiguous. Looked up from germline, CDR1 is SEHNR and CDR2 is FQNEAQ (reference sequence). CDR3 size: 16 residues. V gave up 5 bases and J gave up 0 bases, with 11 bases separating them. In nucleotides, the CDR3 is TGTGCCAGCAGCCTGTACAGTAGCTCTGGGGCCAACGTCCTGACTTTC. The encoded protein is CASSLYSSSGANVLTF.

The chain is built from TRBV6-5 and TRBJ2-7; D not resolved. This CDR3 is 14 amino acids long. With 0 bases removed from V and 3 bases from J, the gap between germline ends came to 9 bases. Germline V gene lookup returns CDR1 MNHEY and CDR2 SVGAGI. The CDR3 region is CASSYSRLGYEQYF. In DNA, the CDR3 is TGTGCCAGCAGTTACTCCCGGCTAGGCTACGAGCAGTACTTC.

This clone was recorded only once. A read error may produce the germline difference seen at one junction end. The CDR3 DNA is TGTGCTAGCAGCTCCAGGATTGCAGATACGCAGTATTTT. Protein product: CASSSRIADTQYF. The chain employs TRBV7-7 and TRBJ2-3, with D unclear. CDR3 length equals 13 residues. Looked up from germline, CDR1 is SSHAT and CDR2 is FNYEAQ (reference sequence).

The chain uses TRBV7-2 and TRBJ2-1, with 9 positions matching TRBD2. V shed 4 bases and J 6 bases; nucleotides not matched to a gene: 10. CDR3 size: 16 residues. CDR1 SGHTA and CDR2 FQGNSA come from the germline V gene. DNA for the CDR3: TGTGCCAGCAGCTCCATCCCGGCGGGGGGGGCCAATGAGCAGTTCTTC. It specifies CASSSIPAGGANEQFF.

This chain joins TRBV5-4 and TRBJ1-3; TRBD1 matches at 7 bases. V shed 2 bases and J 8 bases; nucleotides not matched to a gene: 4. Germline CDR1 SGHNT, CDR2 YYREEE (reference sequence). The CDR3 runs to 13 residues. The CDR3 loop reads CASSFGQVDTIYF. CDR3 DNA sequence: TGTGCCAGCAGCTTCGGACAGGTCGACACCATATATTTT.

The chain employs TRBV10-3 and TRBJ1-2; D not certain. This CDR3 region has 15 residues. The V end was cut by 8 bases, the J end by 7 bases, with 23 bases between. The V gene's germline CDR1 is ENHRY and CDR2 SYGVKD. CDR3 region: CAISGEQVVASGYTF. The CDR3 bases are TGTGCCATCTCGGGAGAGCAGGTTGTCGCAAGTGGCTACACCTTC.